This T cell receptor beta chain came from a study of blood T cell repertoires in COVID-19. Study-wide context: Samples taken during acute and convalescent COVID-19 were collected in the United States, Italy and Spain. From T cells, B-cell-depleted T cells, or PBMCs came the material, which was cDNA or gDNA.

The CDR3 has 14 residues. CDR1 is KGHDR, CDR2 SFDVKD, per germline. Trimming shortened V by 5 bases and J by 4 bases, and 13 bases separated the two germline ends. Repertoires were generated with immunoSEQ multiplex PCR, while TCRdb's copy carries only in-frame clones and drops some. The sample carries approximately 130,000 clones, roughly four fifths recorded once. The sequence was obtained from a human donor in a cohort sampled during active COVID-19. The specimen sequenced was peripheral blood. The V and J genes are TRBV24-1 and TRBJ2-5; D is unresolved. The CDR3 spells CATSAISVPETQYF. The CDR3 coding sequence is TGTGCCACCAGTGCAATCAGTGTCCCAGAGACCCAGTACTTC.